Listed below are T cell receptor beta chains from one sample, sequenced in a study of glioma-infiltrating T cells after dendritic cell vaccination. Assay used: immunoSEQ multiplex PCR; TCRdb lists only in-frame clones, some missing. Of tens of thousands of clones listed, roughly 87% are singletons. Sample: blood, taken after dendritic cell vaccination. All receptors derive from a human donor with glioblastoma. Both conserved end residues are part of each CDR3. The D gene is left open where the match is weak. The size entry is marked missing in some rows and otherwise reads once, few, many or a size class.

cdr3_nt: TGTGCCAGTAGTATCTCGACAGGGCCTGGAAACACCATATATTTT
cdr3_aa: CASSISTGPGNTIYF
d_call: TRBD1
j_call: TRBJ1-3
v_call: TRBV19
clone_size: .

cdr3_nt: TGTGCCAGCTCGCCCCGGACAGGGGGATTGGGTGGCTACACCTTC
cdr3_aa: CASSPRTGGLGGYTF
d_call: TRBD1
j_call: TRBJ1-2
v_call: TRBV5-6
clone_size: .

cdr3_nt: TGTGCCAGCCAAAGAGGGCCTGCTAATGAAAAACTGTTTTTT
cdr3_aa: CASQRGPANEKLFF
d_call: .
j_call: TRBJ1-4
v_call: TRBV6-6
clone_size: .

cdr3_nt: TGTGCCAGCAGCCCATACAGGGGGCAGGAGTCTATGGGGGGCTACACCTTC
cdr3_aa: CASSPYRGQESMGGYTF
d_call: TRBD1
j_call: TRBJ1-2
v_call: TRBV7-2
clone_size: .

cdr3_nt: TGTGCCATCAGTGAAGAGTTGAAGGAAGGAGTCCCCACTGAAGCTTTCTTT
cdr3_aa: CAISEELKEGVPTEAFF
d_call: .
j_call: TRBJ1-1
v_call: TRBV10-3
clone_size: .

cdr3_nt: TGTGCCAGCAGCTTGGGACAGGATAACTATGGCTACACCTTC
cdr3_aa: CASSLGQDNYGYTF
d_call: TRBD1
j_call: TRBJ1-2
v_call: TRBV7-2
clone_size: .

cdr3_nt: TGTGCCAGCAGCCCGACTAGCGGGGGGAGCTCCTACGAGCAGTACTTC
cdr3_aa: CASSPTSGGSSYEQYF
d_call: TRBD2
j_call: TRBJ2-7
v_call: TRBV4-2
clone_size: .

cdr3_nt: TGTGCCAGCAGCACCGGGACAGGGGGCTTCAATCAGCCCCAGCATTTT
cdr3_aa: CASSTGTGGFNQPQHF
d_call: TRBD1
j_call: TRBJ1-5
v_call: TRBV5-6
clone_size: .

cdr3_nt: TGCGCCAGCAGCTTGCCACAGGGGCATGGCTACACCTTC
cdr3_aa: CASSLPQGHGYTF
d_call: TRBD1
j_call: TRBJ1-2
v_call: TRBV5-1
clone_size: once

cdr3_nt: TGTGCCAGCAGATCGGACAGTTCTAACTATGGCTACACCTTC
cdr3_aa: CASRSDSSNYGYTF
d_call: .
j_call: TRBJ1-2
v_call: TRBV5-4
clone_size: .

cdr3_nt: TGTGCCAGCAGTTCAGGGACAGGTCGCTACGAGCAGTACTTC
cdr3_aa: CASSSGTGRYEQYF
d_call: TRBD1
j_call: TRBJ2-7
v_call: TRBV28
clone_size: .

cdr3_nt: TGTGCCAGCAGCCAAGTCAACACGCGGGACACTGAAGCTTTCTTT
cdr3_aa: CASSQVNTRDTEAFF
d_call: .
j_call: TRBJ1-1
v_call: TRBV4-2
clone_size: .

cdr3_nt: TGCGCCAGCAGTGAGATGGGGGGGGCCAGCACCGGGGAGCTGTTTTTT
cdr3_aa: CASSEMGGASTGELFF
d_call: .
j_call: TRBJ2-2
v_call: TRBV10-2
clone_size: few

cdr3_nt: TGTGCCAGCAGCTTGGCGGATGGGCACACTGAAGCTTTCTTT
cdr3_aa: CASSLADGHTEAFF
d_call: .
j_call: TRBJ1-1
v_call: TRBV5-6
clone_size: .

cdr3_nt: TGCAGCGTTGTCGGGGGAAACGGCTACACCTTC
cdr3_aa: CSVVGGNGYTF
d_call: .
j_call: TRBJ1-2
v_call: TRBV29-1
clone_size: .

cdr3_nt: TGTGCCAGCAGCGTAGGTACGAGCTACAATGAGCAGTTCTTC
cdr3_aa: CASSVGTSYNEQFF
d_call: .
j_call: TRBJ2-1
v_call: TRBV9
clone_size: .

cdr3_nt: TGCGCCAGCAGTGACTTCCCGGGACTGGAACACGAGCAGTACTTC
cdr3_aa: CASSDFPGLEHEQYF
d_call: .
j_call: TRBJ2-7
v_call: TRBV10-1
clone_size: .

cdr3_nt: TGCGCCAGCAGCTCGCAGACAGGGAACACTGAAGCTTTCTTT
cdr3_aa: CASSSQTGNTEAFF
d_call: .
j_call: TRBJ1-1
v_call: TRBV5-1
clone_size: .

cdr3_nt: TGCAGCGTTGACCTAAAGGAATCCGGCCCCGGCGGCCTCTATGGCTACACCTTC
cdr3_aa: CSVDLKESGPGGLYGYTF
d_call: .
j_call: TRBJ1-2
v_call: TRBV29-1
clone_size: .

cdr3_nt: TGTGCCAGCAGCTTCGGGACTGCAAGATCCTATGGCTACACCTTC
cdr3_aa: CASSFGTARSYGYTF
d_call: .
j_call: TRBJ1-2
v_call: TRBV5-4
clone_size: .

cdr3_nt: TGTGCCAGCAGCGCCCCCCCGGAGGGATACTACAATGAGCAGTTCTTC
cdr3_aa: CASSAPPEGYYNEQFF
d_call: .
j_call: TRBJ2-1
v_call: TRBV9
clone_size: .

cdr3_nt: TGTGCCAGCAGCCCAGAGAACGACGGGGCGGGAGAGCAGTACTTC
cdr3_aa: CASSPENDGAGEQYF
d_call: .
j_call: TRBJ2-7
v_call: TRBV4-2
clone_size: .